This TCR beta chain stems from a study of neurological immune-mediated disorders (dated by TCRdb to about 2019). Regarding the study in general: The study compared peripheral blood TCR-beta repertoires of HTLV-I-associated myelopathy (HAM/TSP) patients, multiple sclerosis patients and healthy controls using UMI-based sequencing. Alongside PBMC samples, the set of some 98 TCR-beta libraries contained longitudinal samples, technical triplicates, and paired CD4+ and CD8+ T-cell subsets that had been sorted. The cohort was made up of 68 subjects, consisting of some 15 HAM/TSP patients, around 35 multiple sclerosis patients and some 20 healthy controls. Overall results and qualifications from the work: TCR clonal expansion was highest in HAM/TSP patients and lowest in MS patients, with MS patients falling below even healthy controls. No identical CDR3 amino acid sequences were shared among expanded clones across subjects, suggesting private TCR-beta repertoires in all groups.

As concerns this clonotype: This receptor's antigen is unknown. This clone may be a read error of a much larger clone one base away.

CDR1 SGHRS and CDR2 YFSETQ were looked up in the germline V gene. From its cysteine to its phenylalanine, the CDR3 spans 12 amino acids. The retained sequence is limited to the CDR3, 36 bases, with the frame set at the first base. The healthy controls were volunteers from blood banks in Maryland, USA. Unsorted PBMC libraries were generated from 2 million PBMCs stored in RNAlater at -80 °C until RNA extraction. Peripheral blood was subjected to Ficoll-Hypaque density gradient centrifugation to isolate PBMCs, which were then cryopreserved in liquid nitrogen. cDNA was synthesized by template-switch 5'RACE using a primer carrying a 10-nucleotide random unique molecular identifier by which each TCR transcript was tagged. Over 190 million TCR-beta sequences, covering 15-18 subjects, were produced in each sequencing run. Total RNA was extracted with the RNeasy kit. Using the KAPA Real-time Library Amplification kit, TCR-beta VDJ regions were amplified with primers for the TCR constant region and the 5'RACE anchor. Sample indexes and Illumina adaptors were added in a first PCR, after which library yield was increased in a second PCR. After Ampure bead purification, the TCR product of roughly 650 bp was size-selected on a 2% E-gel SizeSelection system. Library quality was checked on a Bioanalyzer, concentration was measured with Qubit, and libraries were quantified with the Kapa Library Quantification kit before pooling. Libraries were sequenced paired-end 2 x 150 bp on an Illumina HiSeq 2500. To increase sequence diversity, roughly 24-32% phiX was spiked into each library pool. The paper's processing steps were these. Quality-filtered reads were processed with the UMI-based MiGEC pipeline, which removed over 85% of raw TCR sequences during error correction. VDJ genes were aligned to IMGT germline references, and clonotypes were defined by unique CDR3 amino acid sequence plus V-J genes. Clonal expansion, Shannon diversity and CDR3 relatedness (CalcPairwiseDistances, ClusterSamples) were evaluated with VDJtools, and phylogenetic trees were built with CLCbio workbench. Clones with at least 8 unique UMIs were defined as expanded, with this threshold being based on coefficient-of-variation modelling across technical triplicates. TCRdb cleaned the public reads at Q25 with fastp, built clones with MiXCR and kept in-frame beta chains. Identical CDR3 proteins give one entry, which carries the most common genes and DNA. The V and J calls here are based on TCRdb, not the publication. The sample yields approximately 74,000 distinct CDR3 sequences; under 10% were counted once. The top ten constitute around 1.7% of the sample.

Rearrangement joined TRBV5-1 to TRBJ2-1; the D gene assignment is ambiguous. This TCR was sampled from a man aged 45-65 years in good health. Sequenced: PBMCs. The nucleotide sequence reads TGCGACAGCAGCCCCGGGTTTAGTGAGCAGTTCTTC. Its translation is CDSSPGFSEQFF.